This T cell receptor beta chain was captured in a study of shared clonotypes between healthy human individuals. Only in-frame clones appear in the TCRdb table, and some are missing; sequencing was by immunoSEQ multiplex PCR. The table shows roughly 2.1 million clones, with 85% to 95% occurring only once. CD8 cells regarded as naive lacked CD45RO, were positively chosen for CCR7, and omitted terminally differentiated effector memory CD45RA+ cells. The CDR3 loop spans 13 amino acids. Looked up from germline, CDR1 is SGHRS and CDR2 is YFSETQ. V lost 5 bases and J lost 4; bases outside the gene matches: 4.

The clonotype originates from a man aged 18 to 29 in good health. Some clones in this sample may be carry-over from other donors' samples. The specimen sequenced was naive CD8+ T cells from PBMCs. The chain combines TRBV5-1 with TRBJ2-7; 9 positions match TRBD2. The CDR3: CASRLAGRYEQYF. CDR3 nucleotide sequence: TGCGCCAGCAGGCTAGCGGGACGTTACGAGCAGTACTTC.